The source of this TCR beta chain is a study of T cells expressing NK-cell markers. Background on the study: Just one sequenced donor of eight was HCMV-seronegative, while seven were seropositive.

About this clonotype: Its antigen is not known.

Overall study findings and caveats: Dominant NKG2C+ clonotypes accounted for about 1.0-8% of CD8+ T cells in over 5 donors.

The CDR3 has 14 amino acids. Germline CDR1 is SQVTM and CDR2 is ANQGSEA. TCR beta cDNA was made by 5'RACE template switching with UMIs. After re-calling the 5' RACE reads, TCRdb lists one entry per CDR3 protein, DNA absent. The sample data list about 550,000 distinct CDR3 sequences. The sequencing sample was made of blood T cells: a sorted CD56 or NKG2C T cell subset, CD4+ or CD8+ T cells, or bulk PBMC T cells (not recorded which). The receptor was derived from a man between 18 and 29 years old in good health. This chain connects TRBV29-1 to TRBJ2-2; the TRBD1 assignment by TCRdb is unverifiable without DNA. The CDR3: CSVNRDIVGGELFF.